This T cell receptor (beta chain) was captured by sequencing in a study of T-cell reconstitution after alpha-beta-depleted transplantation in children. The sample holds a few counts of this clonotype. The TCRbeta library was prepared with unique molecular identifiers. TCRdb re-analysed the PCR reads in MiXCR, keeping a single row per CDR3 protein. The sample lists approximately 120,000 distinct CDR3 sequences, roughly 9% occurring once. The sample here was PBMCs, mostly from graft donor cells, taken 180 days after TCRalphabeta/CD19-depleted stem cell transplant. The TCR originated in a girl under two years old who had a stem cell transplant for combined immunodeficiency, so the T cells may come from the graft donor.

The CDR3 here is CASRHNTEAFF. Written as DNA, the CDR3 is TGTGCCAGCAGGCACAACACTGAAGCTTTCTTT. The V gene is TRBV7-2, the J gene TRBJ1-1; D remains unclear. The CDR3 loop spans 11 amino acids. V was trimmed by 6 bases and J by 2 bases, leaving 4 bases between them. Germline CDR1 SGHTA, CDR2 FQGNSA. The variable domain in full, completed from reference TRBV7-2 and TRBJ1-1, reads GAGVSQSPSNKVTEKGKDVELRCDPISGHTALYWYRQSLGQGLEFLIYFQGNSAPDKSGLPSDRFSAERTGGSVSTLTIQRTQQEDSAVYLCASRHNTEAFFGQGTRLTVV.